The 4 T cell receptor beta chains given below trace back to one sample, sequenced in a study of Graves' ophthalmopathy and Graves' hyperthyroidism. CDR3 regions of TCR beta were amplified from RNA transcripts. Second-round multiplex PCR followed a first-round RT-PCR using HTBI primers. TCRdb re-derived calls from the multiplex PCR reads in MiXCR, one entry per CDR3 protein. The sample holds over a million distinct CDR3 sequences, about 36% seen once. The specimen sequenced was peripheral blood or thyroid tissue (not recorded which). The receptor set was obtained from an adult man with Graves' hyperthyroidism.

In its sample, this clonotype was seen many times. The chain couples TRBV7-6 to TRBJ1-1, with a weak D call TRBD1 (5 bases). Germline-derived CDR1 and CDR2 are SGHVS and FNYEAQ. V was shortened by 3 bases and J by 2 bases, with 16 bases between the two germline ends. The CDR3 covers 16 residues. The CDR3 sequence: CASSLEDRGINTEAFF. CDR3 coding DNA: TGTGCCAGCAGCTTGGAAGACAGAGGAATCAACACTGAAGCTTTCTTT. Variable domain in full (rest from reference TRBV7-6 and TRBJ1-1): GAGVSQSPRYKVTKRGQDVALRCDPISGHVSLYWYRQALGQGPEFLTYFNYEAQQDKSGLPNDRFSAERPEGSISTLTIQRTEQRDSAMYRCASSLEDRGINTEAFFGQGTRLTVV.

There are many counts of this clonotype. Germline is not matched at one junction end, which may reflect a read error. CDR3 protein: CSAGDRAEAFF. The CDR3 nucleotides read TGCAGTGCTGGAGACAGGGCTGAAGCTTTCTTT. The J gene is TRBJ1-1, the V gene TRBV20-1, with 7 positions matching TRBD1. CDR3 length equals 11 residues. Germline V gene sequence: CDR1 DFQATT, CDR2 SNEGSKA (reference sequence).

The table lists this clonotype with many counts. V is TRBV20-1 and J is TRBJ1-4; a weak D match, TRBD1 (5 bases). V was cut by 0 bases and J by 8 bases, with 13 bases left in between. There are 14 residues in the CDR3. The germline CDR1 and CDR2 sequences are DFQATT and SNEGSKA (reference sequence). The CDR3 reads CSAREMTAREKLFF. CDR3 bases: TGCAGTGCTAGAGAGATGACAGCGCGGGAAAAACTGTTTTTT.

This chain's CDR3 is CSARNSGGAAEAFF. The CDR3 bases are TGCAGTGCTAGGAACTCCGGGGGGGCTGCGGAAGCTTTCTTT. The gene calls are TRBV20-1 and TRBJ1-1, with D possibly TRBD1 on 6 matching bases. With 3 bases removed from V and 8 bases from J, the gap between germline ends came to 19 bases. From germline, CDR1 is DFQATT and CDR2 SNEGSKA (reference sequence). This CDR3 comprises 14 residues.